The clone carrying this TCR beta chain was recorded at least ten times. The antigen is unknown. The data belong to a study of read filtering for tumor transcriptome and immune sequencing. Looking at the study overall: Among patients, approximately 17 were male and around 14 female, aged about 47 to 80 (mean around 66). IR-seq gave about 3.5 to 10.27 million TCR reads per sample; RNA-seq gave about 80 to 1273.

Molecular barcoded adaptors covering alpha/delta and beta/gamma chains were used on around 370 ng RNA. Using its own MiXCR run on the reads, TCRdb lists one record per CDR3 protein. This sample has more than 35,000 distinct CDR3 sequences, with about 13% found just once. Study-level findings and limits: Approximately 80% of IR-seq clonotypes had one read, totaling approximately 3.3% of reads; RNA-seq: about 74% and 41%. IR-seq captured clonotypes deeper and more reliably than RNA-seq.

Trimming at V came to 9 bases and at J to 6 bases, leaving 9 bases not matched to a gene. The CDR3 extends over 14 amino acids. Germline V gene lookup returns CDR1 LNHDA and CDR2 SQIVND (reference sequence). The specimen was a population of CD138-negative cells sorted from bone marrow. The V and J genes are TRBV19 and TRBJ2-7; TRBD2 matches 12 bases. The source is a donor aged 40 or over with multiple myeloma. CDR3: CASKTSGSTREQYF. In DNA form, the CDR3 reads TGTGCCAGCAAGACTAGCGGGAGTACTCGCGAGCAGTACTTC.